This T cell receptor beta chain was sequenced during a study of blood T cell repertoires in COVID-19. Produced via immunoSEQ multiplex PCR; TCRdb's table is partial and in-frame only. Of 500,000 or so clones detected, approximately 90% appear once; the ten largest clones hold 0.7%. From germline, CDR1 is SGHTS and CDR2 YDEGEE. The CDR3 is 14 amino acids. With 3 bases clipped from V and 4 bases from J, the junction kept 6 bases outside the gene matches. The V and J genes are TRBV5-8 and TRBJ1-2; TRBD1 aligns across 7 bases. The sequenced material came from PBMCs or T cells enriched from blood (not recorded which). The sequence came from a woman aged 18-35 years who had recovered from COVID-19. The chain's CDR3 is CASSSGTVVYGYTF. The CDR3 DNA follows: TGTGCCAGCAGCTCCGGGACAGTTGTCTATGGCTACACCTTC.